The 26 T cell receptor beta chains given below trace back to one sample, sequenced in a study of blood T cells in healthy people across ages. Primers used in a second PCR of roughly 7 to 12 cycles were a sample-barcoded 5' primer and a J-beta primer mix. TCRdb itself ran the 5' RACE reads through MiXCR, one entry per CDR3 protein. The sample holds just under 900,000 distinct CDR3 sequences, more than 25% seen once. The sample was blood. The receptors originated from a woman of 80 years or more in good health.

In the case of this clonotype: A much larger clonotype is one base distant, so this may be a read error. The chain has TRBV10-1 and TRBJ2-4, with TRBD2 matching over 10 bases. Matching the DNA end better, TRBJ2-7 makes the J call doubtful. There are 14 residues in the CDR3. The V gene's germline CDR1 is WNHNN and CDR2 SYGVQD (reference sequence). CDR3 amino acids: CASSELAGGHEQYF. The CDR3 DNA is TGCGCCAGCAGTGAGTTAGCGGGGGGCCACGAGCAGTACTTC.

This clonotype showed up many times. The chain links TRBV20-1 to TRBJ2-1; unclear D gene. The germline CDR1 and CDR2 sequences are DFQATT and SNEGSKA (reference sequence). The ends were cut back, 1 base at V and 10 bases at J, with 11 bases in the middle. This CDR3 contains 12 residues. This chain's CDR3 is CSARAPSKEQFF. Here the CDR3 DNA reads TGCAGTGCTAGAGCCCCGTCGAAGGAGCAGTTCTTC.

The chain recombines TRBV12-3 or TRBV12-4 with TRBJ2-3; D possibly corresponds to TRBD2 (5 bases). CDR3 size: 15 residues. Between the trimmed V and J ends, which lost 4 bases and 3 bases, there was a span of 14 bases. As DNA, the CDR3 is TGTGCCAGCAGTTATGGAGGATTCAGGACAGATACGCAGTATTTT. Protein sequence: CASSYGGFRTDTQYF.

In this sample, this clonotype turned up many times. This may come from a read error, since a much larger clone is one base off. The gene calls are TRBV7-2 and TRBJ2-7, with 7 bases identical to TRBD2. V shed 1 base and J 7 bases; nucleotides not matched to a gene: 10. Germline V gene lookup returns CDR1 SGHTA and CDR2 FQGNSA. The CDR3 has 15 residues. In DNA, the CDR3 is TGTGCCAGCAGCTTAGATCGCGGGACTAATGATGAGCAGTACTTC. Translating it yields CASSLDRGTNDEQYF.

This chain connects TRBV28 to TRBJ1-2, with D hard to call. Trimming took off 2 bases at V and 8 bases at J, with 12 bases between the two ends. Looked up from germline, CDR1 is MDHEN and CDR2 is SYDVKM. The CDR3 spans 13 residues. CDR3 sequence: CASSLGGSMGYTF. CDR3 bases: TGTGCCAGCAGTTTAGGCGGCAGTATGGGCTACACCTTC.

For this clonotype: This may arise from a read error, as a much more abundant clone is one base away. The V gene is TRBV20-1, the J gene TRBJ2-5; 9 nucleotides align to TRBD2. The CDR3 spans 14 residues. The trim removed 5 bases at V and 0 bases at J, leaving 4 bases unmatched. Germline V gene lookup returns CDR1 DFQATT and CDR2 SNEGSKA (reference sequence). The CDR3: CSAGLAGNQETQYF. CDR3 DNA sequence: TGCAGTGCTGGGCTAGCGGGAAACCAAGAGACCCAGTACTTC.

This clonotype was observed a few times. Being one base from a much bigger clone, this may be a read error. The chain combines TRBV7-8 with TRBJ1-2; 7 bases map to TRBD1. Germline CDR1 is SGHVS and CDR2 is FQNEAQ. CDR3 size: 16 residues. This CDR3 is CASSLVQGRFNYDYTF. The DNA of the CDR3 is TGTGCCAGCAGCTTAGTACAGGGGAGGTTTAACTATGACTACACCTTC.

This clonotype came up many times. The rearrangement links TRBV14 to TRBJ2-1; D tentatively reads TRBD1 or TRBD2 (5 bases each). The V gene's germline CDR1 is SGHDN and CDR2 FVKESK. This CDR3 is built from 17 residues. Trimming removed 0 bases from V and 0 bases from J, with 12 bases in between. CDR3 in DNA: TGTGCCAGCAGCCAAGATCTACGGGGCTTCTCCTACAATGAGCAGTTCTTC. It encodes CASSQDLRGFSYNEQFF.

Ten or more counts support this clonotype. A much larger clone lies one base from this, so it may be a read error. The chain joins TRBV7-2 to TRBJ2-5; D not resolved. Germline V CDR1 and CDR2: SGHTA, FQGNSA. The germline V and J ends were trimmed by 1 base and 11 bases, with 17 bases remaining between them. This CDR3 has 14 residues. The CDR3 DNA is TGTGCCAGCAGCTTAGTTGGCGGAATGGTTGAGCAGTACTTC. Residues: CASSLVGGMVEQYF.

On this clonotype: With a much larger clone just one base away, this may be a read error. The rearrangement links TRBV5-1 to TRBJ2-5, with D unclear. Trimming removed 1 base at V and 9 bases at J, with 13 bases between. CDR1 is SGHRS, CDR2 YFSETQ, per germline. The CDR3 is made up of 13 amino acids. CDR3 sequence: CASSLNTAGAQYF. In DNA form, the CDR3 reads TGCGCCAGCAGCTTGAATACGGCTGGGGCCCAGTACTTC.

In this sample, this clonotype turned up many times. V gene TRBV12-3 or TRBV12-4 combines with J gene TRBJ2-1, with 11 bases fitting TRBD1. The CDR3 contains 15 residues. The J segment lost 9 bases and the V segment lost 5 bases, leaving 9 bases of the junction unmatched. In DNA form, the CDR3 reads TGTGCCAGCAGTAACCTCGGGACAGGGGGGGGTGAGCAGTTCTTC. Amino acid sequence: CASSNLGTGGGEQFF.

This clonotype has a count of ten or more. The rearrangement joins TRBV24-1 to TRBJ2-1; 9 nucleotides match TRBD1. This CDR3 spans 13 amino acids. V gave up 12 bases and J gave up 4 bases; unmatched junction bases: 6. CDR1 KGHDR and CDR2 SFDVKD come from the germline V gene. CDR3 in DNA: TGTGCCTCCCGGGACAGGGAATACAATGAGCAGTTCTTC. This encodes CASRDREYNEQFF.

The rearrangement links TRBV4-1 to TRBJ1-6; D remains ambiguous. Trimming removed 2 bases at V and 7 bases at J, with 15 bases between. Germline V gene sequence: CDR1 MGHRA, CDR2 YSYEKL. The CDR3 runs to 16 residues. Written as DNA, the CDR3 is TGCGCCAGCAGCCAAAGAACTGGCAAGGAAAATTCACCCCTCCACTTT. Residues: CASSQRTGKENSPLHF.

The table lists this clonotype with many counts. V and J are TRBV28 and TRBJ1-5, with D tentatively TRBD1 (6 bases). CDR1 and CDR2 from the germline V gene are MDHEN and SYDVKM. Between the trimmed V and J ends, which lost 10 bases and 0 bases, there was a span of 10 bases. This CDR3 comprises 13 residues. The CDR3 nucleotides are TGTGCCACCAGGGGTTATAGCAATCAGCCCCAGCATTTT. Its translation: CATRGYSNQPQHF.

The rearrangement joins TRBV30 to TRBJ1-5, with D maybe TRBD1 (5 bases). This CDR3 comprises 15 residues. Germline-derived CDR1 and CDR2 are GTSNPN and SVGIG (reference sequence). V gave up 1 base and J gave up 7 bases, with 17 bases separating them. The CDR3 DNA is TGTGCCTGGAGTGATTCGGGACTGGGAACCCAGCCCCAGCATTTT. This codes for CAWSDSGLGTQPQHF.

There are a few counts of this clonotype. V gene TRBV20-1 combines with J gene TRBJ1-4, with a tentative D call TRBD1 (5 bases). The germline V gene encodes CDR1 DFQATT and CDR2 SNEGSKA (reference sequence). V lost 3 bases to trimming and J lost 7 bases, with 12 bases between them. The CDR3 spans 13 residues. Here the CDR3 reads CSAREGLGEKLFF. The CDR3 nucleotides are TGCAGTGCTAGGGAGGGGTTGGGTGAAAAACTGTTTTTT.

V gene TRBV12-3 or TRBV12-4 combines with J gene TRBJ1-2, with 7 bases aligning to TRBD1. The CDR3 covers 12 residues. With V trimmed by 7 bases and J by 7 bases, 6 bases remained unmatched. CDR3 sequence reads: CASTPGGGGYTF. As DNA, the CDR3 is TGTGCCAGCACGCCAGGGGGGGGTGGCTACACCTTC.

Comments on this clonotype: The germline gene is not matched at one end of the junction; a read error may be the cause. The chain employs TRBV3-1 and TRBJ2-5, with 12 bases lining up with TRBD2. The germline gives CDR1 LGHDT, CDR2 YNNKEL (reference sequence). CDR3 size: 16 residues. CDR3 region: CASGQASGGARKTQYF. The CDR3, as DNA: TGTGCCAGCGGCCAAGCTAGCGGGGGGGCCAGGAAGACCCAGTACTTC.

This clonotype was seen a single time. A read error may account for a junction end that differs from germline. The chain uses TRBV5-6 and TRBJ2-6; 10 bases map to TRBD1. CDR3 length equals 18 residues. CDR1 and CDR2 (germline): SGHDT, YYEEEE. The CDR3 here is CASSLIGQGGGEANVRTF. The CDR3 DNA is TGTGCCAGCAGCCTGATTGGACAGGGGGGTGGCGAGGCCAACGTCCGGACTTTC.

This chain connects TRBV3-1 to TRBJ2-5; 8 nucleotides match TRBD1. This CDR3 contains 17 residues. From germline, CDR1 is LGHDT and CDR2 YNNKEL (reference sequence). V lost 4 bases, J lost 5 bases, and 15 bases stayed unmatched. CDR3 protein: CASSREVATGVRETQYF. The DNA of the CDR3 is TGTGCCAGCAGCCGAGAAGTGGCGACAGGGGTTAGGGAGACCCAGTACTTC.

This clonotype was picked up many times. DNA of the CDR3: TGTGCCAGCAGCTCAAACGCAGGGGTGCGAGAGACCCAGTACTTC. Protein product: CASSSNAGVRETQYF. This rearrangement joins TRBV11-2 to TRBJ2-5; tentatively, D is TRBD1 (6 bases). The CDR3 consists of 15 residues. The germline V gene encodes CDR1 SGHAT and CDR2 FQNNGV. Trimming left V 4 bases short and J 4 bases short, with 16 bases between.

Regarding this clonotype: The final CDR3 position lacks the conserved phenylalanine or tryptophan, pointing to a likely read error. The chain has TRBV11-2 and TRBJ2-5; D may be TRBD1 (6 bases). Germline lookup yields CDR1 SGHAT and CDR2 FQNNGV. V was shortened by 2 bases and J by 4 bases, with 14 bases between the two germline ends. The CDR3 sequence is 15 residues long. CDR3 protein: CASSLQGMRGETQYL. The DNA for the CDR3 is TGTGCCAGCAGCTTACAGGGGATGAGGGGAGAGACCCAGTACCTC.

The sample holds a few counts of this clonotype. As DNA, the CDR3 is TGTGCCAGCAGCTTGCCGGGACGCGGGAACACTGAAGCTTTCTTT. The encoded protein is CASSLPGRGNTEAFF. The chain joins TRBV5-5 to TRBJ1-1; D is possibly TRBD1 (5 bases). Between the trimmed V and J ends, which lost 1 base and 1 base, there was a span of 11 bases. The CDR3 length is 15 residues. Germline CDR1 SGHKS, CDR2 YYEKEE (reference sequence).

This clonotype was observed a few times. The CDR3 DNA reads TGCAGTGTCCCGGGACTAGCGGGAAATGAGCAGTTCTTC. It is translated as CSVPGLAGNEQFF. The genes are TRBV20-1 and TRBJ2-1, with 13 positions matching TRBD2. The CDR3 sequence is 13 residues long. V dropped 7 bases and J dropped 7; count of bases not matched to a gene: 4. Germline V gives CDR1 DFQATT, CDR2 SNEGSKA (reference sequence).

This clonotype was observed at least ten times. This chain joins TRBV20-1 and TRBJ2-3; D gene unclear. The CDR3 contains 13 residues. V lost 3 bases and J 0 bases, leaving 7 bases between the germline ends. CDR1 and CDR2 from the germline V gene are DFQATT and SNEGSKA (reference sequence). CDR3 region: CSASLFSTDTQYF. CDR3 nucleotide sequence: TGCAGTGCTAGCTTGTTTAGCACAGATACGCAGTATTTT.

This clonotype appeared many times. The chain recombines TRBV10-3 with TRBJ2-5; the D is unclear. The CDR3 runs 11 residues. Germline-derived CDR1 and CDR2 are ENHRY and SYGVKD. Trimming pared 3 bases from V and 5 bases from J, leaving 4 bases between. Here the CDR3 reads CAISDRETQYF. The CDR3 DNA follows: TGTGCCATCAGTGATAGGGAGACCCAGTACTTC.